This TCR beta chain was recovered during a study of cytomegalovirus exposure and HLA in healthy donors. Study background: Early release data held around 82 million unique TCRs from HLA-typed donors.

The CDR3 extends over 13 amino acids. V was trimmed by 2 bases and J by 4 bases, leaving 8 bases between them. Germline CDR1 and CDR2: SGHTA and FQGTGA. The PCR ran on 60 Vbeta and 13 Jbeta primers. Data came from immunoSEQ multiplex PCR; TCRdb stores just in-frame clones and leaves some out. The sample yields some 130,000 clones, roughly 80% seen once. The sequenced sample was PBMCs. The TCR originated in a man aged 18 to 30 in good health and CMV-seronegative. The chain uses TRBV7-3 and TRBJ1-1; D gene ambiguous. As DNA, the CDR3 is TGTGCCAGCAGCTTAGAGGGATTCACTGAAGCTTTCTTT. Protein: CASSLEGFTEAFF.